This TCR beta chain was sequenced for a study of T-cell memory formation after mild COVID-19. Whole-study findings and limits: A second wave expanding day 15 to 37 was CD4+-biased; contracting clones were balanced. Among clones peaking at day 37 in the second wave, SARS-CoV-2 specificity remained unconfirmed.

Turning to this clonotype: Its antigen remains unidentified.

The trim removed 2 bases at V and 5 bases at J, leaving 6 bases unmatched. The CDR3 is made up of 16 amino acids. CDR1 KGHDR and CDR2 SFDVKD come from the germline V gene. TCRdb reprocessed the 5' RACE reads with MiXCR, giving one entry per CDR3 protein. The sample consists of 300,000 to 400,000 distinct CDR3 sequences, approximately 14% of them appearing once. The sequenced sample consisted of PBMCs or a T cell subset sorted from them (not recorded which). The clonotype comes from a man younger than 35 who had mild COVID-19 (a few samples of this study predate the infection). Cell type and time point are not known. V gene TRBV24-1 combines with J gene TRBJ2-1; TRBD1 agrees at 9 bases. Written as DNA, the CDR3 is TGTGCCACCAGTGATTCCGGGACAGGGAGGGACAATGAGCAGTTCTTC. Encoded protein: CATSDSGTGRDNEQFF.